The 26 T cell receptor beta chains below come from one sample, sequenced in a study of T cells after yellow fever vaccination. TCRdb fed the 5' RACE reads into MiXCR, producing one record per CDR3 protein. The repertoire consists of roughly 520,000 distinct CDR3 sequences, with about a fifth occurring once and the leading ten covering about a sixth. Sample: PBMCs, taken approximately 20 days after the first yellow fever vaccination. These receptors came from a man between 18 and 29 years old who received the YFV17D yellow fever vaccine.

This clonotype was counted between two and nine times. V usage is TRBV20-1 and J usage is TRBJ1-4; tentative D call: TRBD1 (5 bases). The V gene lost 5 bases and the J gene lost 5 bases, with 18 bases spanning the gap. This CDR3 comprises 15 residues. Germline-derived CDR1 and CDR2 are DFQATT and SNEGSKA (reference sequence). The CDR3 protein is CSAAPLTESNEKLFF. As DNA, the CDR3 is TGCAGTGCTGCTCCTTTGACAGAATCGAATGAAAAACTGTTTTTT.

V gene TRBV20-1 combines with J gene TRBJ2-1; D possibly corresponds to TRBD2 (7 bases). The CDR3 has 15 amino acids. Looked up from germline, CDR1 is DFQATT and CDR2 is SNEGSKA (reference sequence). V lost 0 bases, J lost 7 bases, and 16 bases lay in between. CDR3 sequence reads: CSARDGGGLLNEQFF. The CDR3 bases are TGCAGTGCTAGAGATGGGGGGGGGCTGTTGAATGAGCAGTTCTTC.

This clonotype was seen a few times. The rearrangement joins TRBV6-5 to TRBJ2-5; 12 nucleotides line up with TRBD1. The CDR3 length is 17 residues. Germline V gives CDR1 MNHEY, CDR2 SVGAGI. V lost 6 bases and J lost 3; bases outside the gene matches: 11. CDR3 bases: TGTGCCAGCAGGATCCGGGACAGGGGGCTGGTGGAAGAGACCCAGTACTTC. Translated: CASRIRDRGLVEETQYF.

This chain uses TRBV10-3 with TRBJ1-5; D may be TRBD1 (5 bases). V lost 8 bases, J lost 2 bases, and 10 bases lay in between. CDR1 is ENHRY, CDR2 SYGVKD, per germline. CDR3 length equals 13 residues. The CDR3 loop is CAIGRGGNQPQHF. In nucleotides, the CDR3 is TGTGCCATCGGACGGGGGGGCAATCAGCCCCAGCATTTT.

The gene calls are TRBV5-1 and TRBJ2-5, with no clear D. The V end lost 0 bases, the J end lost 3 bases, and 9 bases lay between the germline ends. Per the germline V gene, CDR1 is SGHRS and CDR2 is YFSETQ. The CDR3 runs 14 residues. The CDR3: CASSLADGEETQYF. Here the CDR3 DNA reads TGCGCCAGCAGCTTGGCGGACGGAGAAGAGACCCAGTACTTC.

This clonotype appeared many times. The gene calls are TRBV2 and TRBJ2-5; no definite D call. Trimming pared 7 bases from V and 3 bases from J, leaving 3 bases between. The CDR3 is 10 residues long. The germline V gene encodes CDR1 SNHLY and CDR2 FYNNEI. The CDR3, as DNA: TGTGCCAGCAAGGAAGAGACCCAGTACTTC. It is translated as CASKEETQYF. Combining the CDR3 with reference TRBV2 and TRBJ2-5 gives the whole variable domain EPEVTQTPSHQVTQMGQEVILRCVPISNHLYFYWYRQILGQKVEFLVSFYNNEISEKSEIFDDQFSVERPDGSNFTLKIRSTKLEDSAMYFCASKEETQYFGPGTRLLVL.

This chain connects TRBV5-5 to TRBJ2-1; D uncertain. Trimming took 1 base from V and 3 from J, leaving 17 bases between them. There are 17 residues in the CDR3. Germline V CDR1 and CDR2: SGHKS, YYEKEE (reference sequence). The CDR3 region is CASSLLLVLGYYNEQFF. In DNA form, the CDR3 reads TGTGCCAGCAGCTTGTTATTGGTTCTCGGGTACTACAATGAGCAGTTCTTC.

The chain joins TRBV5-1 to TRBJ2-1; the match to TRBD2 covers 11 bases. The CDR3 extends over 15 amino acids. The germline CDR1 and CDR2 sequences are SGHRS and YFSETQ. Trimming at V came to 0 bases and at J to 10 bases, leaving 6 bases not matched to a gene. This CDR3 reads CASSLEVAGGLEQFF. The CDR3 nucleotides read TGCGCCAGCAGCTTGGAGGTAGCGGGGGGGCTGGAGCAGTTCTTC.

The V and J genes are TRBV7-8 and TRBJ2-3; a weak D match, TRBD2 (7 bases). This CDR3 is 13 amino acids long. Germline CDR1 is SGHVS and CDR2 is FQNEAQ. V lost 8 bases and J lost 0, with 9 bases in between. The CDR3 reads CASAGASTDTQYF. CDR3 bases: TGTGCCAGCGCGGGGGCAAGCACAGATACGCAGTATTTT.

The chain employs TRBV18 and TRBJ2-3, with no clear D. CDR1 and CDR2 from the germline V gene are KGHSH and LQKENI. V lost 0 bases and J 6 bases, leaving 13 bases between the germline ends. CDR3 length: 15 amino acids. In DNA, the CDR3 is TGTGCCAGCTCACCACCGACGGTTTCTTCGGATACGCAGTATTTT. Translation: CASSPPTVSSDTQYF.

J is TRBJ2-5 and V is TRBV9; TRBD1 might be the D (6 bases). Germline V lookup: CDR1 SGDLS, CDR2 YYNGEE. The length of the CDR3 is 15 residues. The V and J ends lost 4 bases and 5 bases respectively, with 18 bases between them. CDR3 DNA sequence: TGTGCCAGCAGCCCGGACAGTCAGCCCCCGGAGACCCAGTACTTC. Translated, it gives CASSPDSQPPETQYF.

The V gene is TRBV19, the J gene TRBJ1-5; TRBD1 aligns across 9 bases. Germline loops: CDR1 LNHDA, CDR2 SQIVND (reference sequence). The CDR3 spans 17 residues. V was pared by 1 base and J by 2 bases, with 6 bases of the junction left unmatched. CDR3 DNA sequence: TGTGCCAGTAGTATAGTAACAGGGGGCGGAGGCAATCAGCCCCAGCATTTT. Translation gives CASSIVTGGGGNQPQHF.

This clonotype was counted a few times. V is TRBV24-1 and J is TRBJ2-5; 7 bases align to TRBD1. The J segment lost 5 bases and the V segment lost 5 bases, leaving 10 bases of the junction unmatched. The CDR3 is 15 residues long. Germline loops: CDR1 KGHDR, CDR2 SFDVKD. The CDR3 protein is CATSARDSTRETQYF. The CDR3 DNA reads as TGTGCCACCAGTGCTCGGGACAGTACGCGGGAGACCCAGTACTTC.

The rearrangement uses TRBV7-9 and TRBJ2-7; D possibly uses TRBD1 or TRBD2 (5 bases each). Between the trimmed V and J ends, which lost 3 bases and 7 bases, there was a span of 16 bases. This CDR3 is built from 14 residues. Looked up from germline, CDR1 is SEHNR and CDR2 is FQNEAQ (reference sequence). The CDR3 coding sequence is TGTGCCAGCAGCTTGATTGGGGACCCGGAAGAGCAGTACGTC. It translates to CASSLIGDPEEQYV.

The chain carries TRBV6-1 and TRBJ2-3, with D uncertain. Germline V gene sequence: CDR1 MNHNS, CDR2 SASEGT. The CDR3 has 13 amino acids. The V gene lost 6 bases and the J gene lost 3 bases, with 10 bases spanning the gap. The CDR3 loop reads CASRTRYTDTQYF. CDR3 coding DNA: TGTGCCAGCAGGACCCGCTATACAGATACGCAGTATTTT.

This clonotype was counted between two and nine times. The chain employs TRBV20-1 and TRBJ2-5; TRBD1 is a possible D gene (5 bases). Germline CDR1 and CDR2: DFQATT and SNEGSKA (reference sequence). Trimming removed 0 bases at V and 2 bases at J, with 10 bases between. This CDR3 has 14 amino acids. In nucleotides, the CDR3 is TGCAGTGCTAGAGATCCCCACAGGCAAGAGACCCAGTACTTC. Amino acids: CSARDPHRQETQYF.

The chain couples TRBV20-1 to TRBJ2-3, with TRBD2 identical over 11 bases. The CDR3 loop spans 14 amino acids. Germline lookup yields CDR1 DFQATT and CDR2 SNEGSKA (reference sequence). V lost 5 bases to trimming and J lost 5 bases; unmatched junction nucleotides: 6. Here the CDR3 DNA reads TGCAGTGCTGTAGCGGGGGGGCCTGGAGATACGCAGTATTTT. Translation: CSAVAGGPGDTQYF.

This clonotype showed up just a few times. The chain recombines TRBV10-1 with TRBJ1-1, with a tentative D call TRBD1 (5 bases). Trimming cost V 5 bases and J 7 bases, with 17 bases left between them. Germline assignment: CDR1 WNHNN and CDR2 SYGVQD (reference sequence). The CDR3 contains 14 residues. DNA of the CDR3: TGCGCCAGCAGTTCTGGGGCTTCAAGGAATGAAGCTTTCTTT. Protein: CASSSGASRNEAFF.

The chain links TRBV7-2 to TRBJ1-5; D unresolved. This CDR3 is built from 13 residues. Trimming removed 5 bases at V and 5 bases at J, with 10 bases between. Per the germline V gene, CDR1 is SGHTA and CDR2 is FQGNSA. As DNA, the CDR3 is TGTGCCAGCAGCCAGGACTATCATCAGCCCCAGCATTTT. This codes for CASSQDYHQPQHF.

This clonotype was observed a handful of times. The chain employs TRBV7-8 and TRBJ1-2; a possible D gene is TRBD1 (6 bases). Looked up from germline, CDR1 is SGHVS and CDR2 is FQNEAQ. CDR3 length equals 15 residues. Between the trimmed V and J ends, which lost 1 base and 5 bases, there was a span of 14 bases. The chain's CDR3 is CASSLGRGGRYGYTF. CDR3 DNA: TGTGCCAGCAGCTTAGGGAGGGGGGGGAGGTATGGCTACACCTTC.

This rearrangement joins TRBV4-3 to TRBJ2-2; D ambiguous. CDR3 length: 16 residues. Trimming cost V 0 bases and J 0 bases, with 8 bases left between them. Germline V lookup: CDR1 LGHNA, CDR2 YSLEER. CDR3 amino acids: CASSQDKTTNTGELFF. The CDR3 DNA reads TGCGCCAGCAGCCAAGATAAGACAACGAACACCGGGGAGCTGTTTTTT.

This clonotype was observed a handful of times. The genes are TRBV5-1 and TRBJ1-1; D is perhaps TRBD1 (5 bases). Germline V CDR1 and CDR2: SGHRS, YFSETQ. Trimming shortened V by 3 bases and J by 1 base, and 16 bases separated the two germline ends. The CDR3 runs 16 residues. CDR3 DNA: TGCGCCAGCAGCTGGTACTATCTTAGGGGGAACACTGAAGCTTTCTTT. Amino acid sequence: CASSWYYLRGNTEAFF.

This clonotype has at least ten counts. The gene calls are TRBV5-6 and TRBJ2-5; D tentatively fits TRBD1 or TRBD2 (5 bases each). Deletions cut 3 bases from V and 1 base from J, with 19 bases between. The CDR3 is 17 amino acids. Germline CDR1 SGHDT, CDR2 YYEEEE. CDR3 DNA sequence: TGTGCCAGCAGCTGGACCAGACTTGGGACGACCCAAGAGACCCAGTACTTC. Its protein product is CASSWTRLGTTQETQYF.

This chain uses TRBV10-3 with TRBJ1-4; D remains unclear. The germline CDR1 and CDR2 sequences are ENHRY and SYGVKD. V shed 4 bases and J shed 2 bases, with 5 bases lying between them. The CDR3 has 13 residues. The CDR3 region is CAISGPTNEKLFF. The CDR3 nucleotides are TGTGCCATCAGTGGGCCCACTAATGAAAAACTGTTTTTT.

This clonotype was observed a handful of times. J is TRBJ1-2 and V is TRBV5-6, with D possibly being TRBD1 (5 bases). Trimming shortened V by 4 bases and J by 4 bases, and 23 bases separated the two germline ends. The CDR3 runs 17 residues. CDR1 and CDR2 from the germline V gene are SGHDT and YYEEEE. CDR3 amino acids: CASSPGGIRTSFYGYTF. Here the CDR3 DNA reads TGTGCCAGCAGCCCGGGGGGGATACGGACTTCTTTCTATGGCTACACCTTC.

This clonotype was found many times. This chain links TRBV7-8 with TRBJ2-1; no clear D gene. The CDR3 loop spans 12 amino acids. Trimming left V 5 bases short and J 10 bases short, with 12 bases between. Per germline, CDR1 SGHVS and CDR2 FQNEAQ. As DNA, the CDR3 is TGTGCCAGCAGCCCTGACCTCGGGGAGCAGTTCTTC. It encodes CASSPDLGEQFF.